This T cell receptor (beta chain) emerged from a study of blood T cells in healthy people across ages. Overall study context: When template switching was applied, about one barcoded beta molecule was captured per two T cells.

From germline, CDR1 is MNHEY and CDR2 SVGEGT. Trimming shortened V by 0 bases and J by 5 bases, and 13 bases separated the two germline ends. CDR3 length equals 15 residues. Broader study findings: Expanded clonotype shifts may have been confounded, as the donors had an unknown CMV status.

This clonotype turned up a few times. Its antigen is unidentified. Peripheral blood was drawn, about 10 milliliters per donor. The second PCR ran roughly 6 to 11 cycles with a sample-barcoded 5' primer and J-beta primers. Tags on each cDNA molecule came from a template-switch adaptor with 12 random nucleotides. From the 5' RACE reads, TCRdb called clonotypes with MiXCR, one entry per CDR3 protein. The sample has over a million distinct CDR3 sequences; less than 45% are singletons. The sample taken for sequencing was blood. The clonotype originates from a woman aged 18-35 years in good health. The chain uses TRBV6-2 or TRBV6-3 and TRBJ2-5, with a weak D call TRBD1 (5 bases). CDR3 residues: CASSYSGLYVETQYF. CDR3 nucleotides: TGTGCCAGCAGTTACTCGGGGCTTTACGTGGAGACCCAGTACTTC.